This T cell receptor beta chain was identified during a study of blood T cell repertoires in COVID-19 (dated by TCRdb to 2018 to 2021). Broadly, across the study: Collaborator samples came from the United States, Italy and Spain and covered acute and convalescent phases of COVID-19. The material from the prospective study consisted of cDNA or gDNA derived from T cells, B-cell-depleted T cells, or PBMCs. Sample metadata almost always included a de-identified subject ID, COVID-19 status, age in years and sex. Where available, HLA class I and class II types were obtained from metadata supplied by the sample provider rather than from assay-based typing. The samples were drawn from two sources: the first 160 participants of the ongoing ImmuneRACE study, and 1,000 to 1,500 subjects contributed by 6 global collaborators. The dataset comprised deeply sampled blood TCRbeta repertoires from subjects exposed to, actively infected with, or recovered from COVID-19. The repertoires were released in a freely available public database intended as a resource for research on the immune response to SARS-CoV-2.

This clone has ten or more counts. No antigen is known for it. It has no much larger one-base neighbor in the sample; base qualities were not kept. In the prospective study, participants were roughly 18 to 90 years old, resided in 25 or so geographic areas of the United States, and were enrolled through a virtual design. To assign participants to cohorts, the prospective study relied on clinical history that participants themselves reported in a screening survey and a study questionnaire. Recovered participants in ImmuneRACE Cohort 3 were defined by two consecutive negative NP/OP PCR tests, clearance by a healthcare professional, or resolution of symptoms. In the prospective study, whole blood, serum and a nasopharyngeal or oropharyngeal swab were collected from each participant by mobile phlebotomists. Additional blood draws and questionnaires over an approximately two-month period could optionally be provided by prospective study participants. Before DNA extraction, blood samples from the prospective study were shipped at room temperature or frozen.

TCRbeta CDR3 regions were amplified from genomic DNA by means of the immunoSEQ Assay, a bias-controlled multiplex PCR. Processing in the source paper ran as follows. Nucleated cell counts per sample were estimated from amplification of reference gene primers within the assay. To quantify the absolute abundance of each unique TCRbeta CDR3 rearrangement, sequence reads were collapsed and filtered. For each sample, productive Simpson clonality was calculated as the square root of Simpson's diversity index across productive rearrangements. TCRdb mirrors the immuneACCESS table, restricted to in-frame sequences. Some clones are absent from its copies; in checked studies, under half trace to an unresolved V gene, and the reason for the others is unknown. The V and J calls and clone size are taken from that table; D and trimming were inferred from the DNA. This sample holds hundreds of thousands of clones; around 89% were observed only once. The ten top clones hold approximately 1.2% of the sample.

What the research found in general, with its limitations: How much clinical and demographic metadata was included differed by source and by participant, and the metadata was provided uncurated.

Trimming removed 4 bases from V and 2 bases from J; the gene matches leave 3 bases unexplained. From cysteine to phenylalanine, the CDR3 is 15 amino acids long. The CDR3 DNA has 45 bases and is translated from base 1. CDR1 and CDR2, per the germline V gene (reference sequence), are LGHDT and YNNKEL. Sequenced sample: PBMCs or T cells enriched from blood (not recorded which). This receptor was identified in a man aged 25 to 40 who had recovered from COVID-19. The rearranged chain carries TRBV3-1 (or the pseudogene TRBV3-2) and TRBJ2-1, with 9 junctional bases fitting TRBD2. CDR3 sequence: CASSLSGRPYNEQFF. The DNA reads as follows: TGTGCCAGCAGCCTAAGCGGGAGGCCCTACAATGAGCAGTTCTTC.